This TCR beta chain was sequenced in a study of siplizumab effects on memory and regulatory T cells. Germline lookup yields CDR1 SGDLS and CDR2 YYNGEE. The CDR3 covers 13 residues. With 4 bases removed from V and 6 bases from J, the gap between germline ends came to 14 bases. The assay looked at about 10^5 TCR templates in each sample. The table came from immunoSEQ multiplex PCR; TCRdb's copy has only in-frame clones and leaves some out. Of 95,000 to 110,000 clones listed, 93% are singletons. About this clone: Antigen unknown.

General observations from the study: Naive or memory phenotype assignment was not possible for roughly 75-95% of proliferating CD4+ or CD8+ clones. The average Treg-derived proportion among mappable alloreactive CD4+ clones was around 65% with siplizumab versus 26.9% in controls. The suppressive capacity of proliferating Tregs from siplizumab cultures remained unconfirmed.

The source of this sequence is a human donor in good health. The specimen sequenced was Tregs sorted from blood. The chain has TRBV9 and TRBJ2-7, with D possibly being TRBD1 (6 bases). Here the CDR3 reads CASSPSQGLEQYF. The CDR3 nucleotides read TGTGCCAGCAGCCCTAGCCAGGGGCTCGAGCAGTACTTC.